This T cell receptor beta chain was sequenced in a study of PD-L1 blockade in urothelial cancer. Germline V gene sequence: CDR1 SGHTA, CDR2 FQGNSA. This CDR3 spans 13 amino acids. Trimming took off 3 bases at V and 6 bases at J, with 11 bases between the two ends. Profiling relied on immunoSEQ multiplex PCR, and the TCRdb table lists in-frame clones only, not all of them. The data show roughly 42,000 clones, with more than 80% seen just once and 6% to 9.5% held by the top ten. As for time point: peripheral blood 6 weeks after treatment start. V and J are TRBV7-2 and TRBJ2-5; TRBD2 might be the D (5 bases). This sample comprised PBMCs, obtained around atezolizumab (anti-PD-L1) treatment. The origin of this receptor is a man in his sixties or seventies with urothelial cancer. The CDR3 loop reads CASSFGVLKTQYF. CDR3 nucleotide sequence: TGTGCCAGCAGCTTCGGGGTTTTGAAGACCCAGTACTTC.